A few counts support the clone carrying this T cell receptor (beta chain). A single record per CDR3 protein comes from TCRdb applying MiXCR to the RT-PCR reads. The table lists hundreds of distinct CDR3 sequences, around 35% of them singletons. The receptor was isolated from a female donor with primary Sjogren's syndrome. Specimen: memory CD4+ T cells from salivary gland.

This chain's CDR3 is CASDSWAVGELFF. CDR3 sequence (DNA): TGTGCCAGCGACTCCTGGGCTGTCGGGGAGCTGTTTTTT. The chain uses TRBV7-9 and TRBJ2-2; D gene unclear. V shed 8 bases and J shed 7 bases, with 14 bases lying between them. In germline, CDR1 is SEHNR, CDR2 FQNEAQ (reference sequence). This CDR3 has 13 amino acids.